This T cell receptor (beta chain) emerged from a study of blood T cell repertoires in COVID-19. The germline V and J ends were trimmed by 6 bases and 6 bases, with 9 bases remaining between them. This CDR3 spans 11 amino acids. Germline values: CDR1 MNHEY, CDR2 SMNVEV (reference sequence). Produced via immunoSEQ multiplex PCR; TCRdb's table is partial and in-frame only. The table has nearly 35,000 clones, 93% seen once; the top ten hold about 5%. V and J are TRBV27 and TRBJ2-7; possibly TRBD2 for D (6 bases). Sample: peripheral blood. The clonotype comes from a human donor in a cohort sampled during active COVID-19. The CDR3 is CASSFGSEQYF. As DNA, the CDR3 is TGTGCCAGCAGCTTCGGGAGCGAGCAGTACTTC.